Sequencing of this T cell receptor beta chain was carried out in a study of T cells after yellow fever vaccination (dated by TCRdb to the late 2010s). At the level of the whole study: The SMART-Seq v4 Ultra Low Input RNA kit was used to prepare libraries from fractions with low cell numbers. Two healthy male donors made up the cohort, one aged 18 to 30 years and the other aged 30 to 40 years. Blood was drawn at multiple timepoints before and after primary and secondary immunization, with bulk PBMC replicates and cell subsets isolated. To track T-cell clones before and after primary and booster YFV17D yellow fever vaccination, bulk TCR alpha and beta repertoires were sequenced longitudinally.

The trim is 7 bases for V and 5 bases for J, with a gap of 16 bases between the germline ends. Including cysteine and phenylalanine, the CDR3 has 14 amino acids. The read is trimmed to its CDR3 DNA, 42 bases read in frame from base 1. CDR1 and CDR2 are read off the germline V gene as SGHVS and FQNEAQ. Sequencing used an Illumina NovaSeq 6000. TCR cDNA was synthesized by 5'RACE template switching, which introduced a universal primer site and unique molecular identifiers. Priming for cDNA synthesis came from both the TCR alpha and TCR beta constant segments. Two PCR steps were used to amplify libraries, with sample barcodes and sequencing adapters being added in the second step. Sequencing of libraries was performed on Illumina HiSeq 2500 (2x100 bp) or NovaSeq (2x150 bp). The authors processed their data as follows. MIGEC handled demultiplexing of reads and collapsing into UMI consensus sequences, while MiXCR performed V(D)J alignment. Vaccine-responding clonotypes were defined with edgeR using replicate PBMC samples, requiring FDR below 0.01 and a log2 fold change above 5 up to day 15. Each bulk clonotype was labeled CD4 or CD8 based on which sequenced repertoire, CD4 or CD8, contained the clonotype at higher abundance. TCRdb redid the processing of the public reads, applying fastp at Q25 and MiXCR, and retained in-frame beta chains. Identical CDR3 proteins give one entry, which carries the most common genes and DNA. It is TCRdb's table, rather than the study itself, that gives the V and J calls and clone size. The sample yields about 220,000 distinct CDR3 sequences; approximately 3.3% were counted once. The ten largest clonotypes hold around 3% of the sample.

General study outcomes and caveats: After the booster, most clones that had expanded after primary vaccination were detected again (nearly 98% of CD4 and around nine tenths of CD8), suggesting broad maintenance of memory. Because abundant contaminating clonotypes from the bulk population could be contained in FACS-sorted repertoires, computational filtering was required. A small fraction of clonotypes appeared in both the CD4 and CD8 compartments, likely as a result of convergent recombination. The secondary T-cell response was weaker than the primary response but faster, peaking on day 5 instead of day 15. Only a couple of donors were included in the study, so the extent to which the findings can be generalized is limited.

This clonotype appeared many times. Its target antigen remains unknown. Qualities for individual bases were not recorded, and no much larger clone is one base off. The treatment or condition label here, explained by the study, means: live attenuated yellow fever vaccine strain. PBMCs were isolated from peripheral blood using a standard Ficoll-Paque protocol. Dynabeads CD4 and CD8 positive selection kits were used to isolate the CD4 and CD8 T-cell fractions. TriZol was used to extract RNA from bulk PBMCs, CD4 and CD8 fractions, and dextramer-positive and dextramer-negative fractions. The receptor comes from a man between 18 and 35 years old who received the YFV17D yellow fever vaccine. The sequence is built from TRBV7-8 and TRBJ2-3; the D gene may be TRBD1 or TRBD2, since each aligns over 6 bases. The sequenced sample was CD4+ T cells sorted from PBMCs, obtained 10 days after the yellow fever booster vaccination. In nucleotide form, the sequence is TGTGCCAGCACCCTCACCCGGGGGCGAGATACGCAGTATTTT. This gives the protein CASTLTRGRDTQYF.